This T cell receptor beta chain was documented in a study of T cells in Graves' hyperthyroidism and ophthalmopathy. In the study overall: Peripheral blood was taken when the disease was first diagnosed, before any treatment began.

The CDR3 contains 15 residues. Trimming removed 6 bases at V and 0 bases at J, with 16 bases between. Per germline, CDR1 DFQATT and CDR2 SNEGSKA (reference sequence). Any patient presenting with uncontrolled infection, other autoimmune disease, pregnancy or lactation was left out. Fresh peripheral blood, approximately 10 ml, was the source of the PBMCs. This clonotype has only a few counts. Amplification targeted TCR beta CDR3 regions from RNA transcripts. The HTBI primer set was used in a first-round RT-PCR of the TCR CDR3. MiXCR, run by TCRdb on the multiplex PCR reads, gives a single entry per CDR3 protein. The sample lists some 700,000 distinct CDR3 sequences; around 16% were seen once.

The TCR sequence derives from a man aged 45-65 years with Graves' hyperthyroidism. The chain employs TRBV20-1 and TRBJ2-3, with D tentatively TRBD2 (7 bases). Sequencing was performed on blood. This chain's CDR3 is CSARGAVLSTDTQYF. CDR3 DNA sequence: TGCAGTGCACGGGGGGCCGTCCTTAGCACAGATACGCAGTATTTT.